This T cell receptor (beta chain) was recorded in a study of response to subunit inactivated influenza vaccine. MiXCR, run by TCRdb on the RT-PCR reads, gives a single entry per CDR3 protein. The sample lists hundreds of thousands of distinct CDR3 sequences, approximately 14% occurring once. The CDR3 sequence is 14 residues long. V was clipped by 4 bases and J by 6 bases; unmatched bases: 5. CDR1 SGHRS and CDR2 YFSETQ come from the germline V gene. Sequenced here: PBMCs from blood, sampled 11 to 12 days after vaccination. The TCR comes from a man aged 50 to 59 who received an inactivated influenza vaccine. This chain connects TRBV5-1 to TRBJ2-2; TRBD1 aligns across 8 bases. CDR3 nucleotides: TGCGCCAGCAGCACTACACAGGGGGCCGGGGAGCTGTTTTTT. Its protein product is CASSTTQGAGELFF.